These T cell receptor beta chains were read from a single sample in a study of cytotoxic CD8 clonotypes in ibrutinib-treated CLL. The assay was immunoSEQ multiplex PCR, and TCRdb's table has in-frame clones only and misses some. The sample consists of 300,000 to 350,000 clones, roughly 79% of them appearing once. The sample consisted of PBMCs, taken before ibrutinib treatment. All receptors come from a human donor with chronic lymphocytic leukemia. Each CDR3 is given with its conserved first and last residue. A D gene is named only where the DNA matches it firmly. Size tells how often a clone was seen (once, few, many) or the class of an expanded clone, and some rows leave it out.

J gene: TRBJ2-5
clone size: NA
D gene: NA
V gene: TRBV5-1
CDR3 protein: CASSRGGWETQYF
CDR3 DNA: TGCGCCAGCAGCAGGGGCGGATGGGAGACCCAGTACTTC

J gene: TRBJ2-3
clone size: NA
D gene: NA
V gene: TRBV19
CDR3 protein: CASSSKDTQYF
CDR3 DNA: TGTGCCAGTAGTTCGAAAGATACGCAGTATTTT

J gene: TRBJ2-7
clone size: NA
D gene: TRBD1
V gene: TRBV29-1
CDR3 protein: CSVSIRDRDPYEQYF
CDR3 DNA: TGCAGCGTTTCAATCCGGGACAGGGACCCCTACGAGCAGTACTTC

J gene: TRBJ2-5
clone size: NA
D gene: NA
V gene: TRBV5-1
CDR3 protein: CASSFVGYQETQYF
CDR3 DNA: TGCGCCAGCAGCTTCGTCGGGTACCAAGAGACCCAGTACTTC

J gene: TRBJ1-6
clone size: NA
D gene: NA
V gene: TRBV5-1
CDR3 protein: CASSPRGLGNSPLHF
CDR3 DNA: TGCGCCAGCAGCCCCCGGGGCCTGGGGAATTCACCCCTCCACTTT

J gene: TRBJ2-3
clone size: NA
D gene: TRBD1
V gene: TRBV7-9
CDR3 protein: CASSNRQGTTDTQYF
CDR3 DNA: TGTGCCAGCAGCAACCGACAGGGCACCACAGATACGCAGTATTTT

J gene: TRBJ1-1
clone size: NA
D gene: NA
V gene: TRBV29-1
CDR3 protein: CSDWVPGRGTEAFF
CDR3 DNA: TGCAGCGATTGGGTCCCGGGGAGGGGGACTGAAGCTTTCTTT

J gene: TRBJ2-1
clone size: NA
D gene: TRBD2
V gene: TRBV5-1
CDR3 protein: CASSLPLAGGDNEQFF
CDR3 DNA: TGCGCCAGCAGCTTACCCCTAGCGGGAGGTGACAATGAGCAGTTCTTC

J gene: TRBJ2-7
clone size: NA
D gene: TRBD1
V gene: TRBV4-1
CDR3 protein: CASSPRDRPYEQYF
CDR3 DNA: TGCGCCAGCAGCCCCCGGGACAGACCCTACGAGCAGTACTTC

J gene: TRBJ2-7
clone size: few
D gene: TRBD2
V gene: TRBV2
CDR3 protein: CASSVFPTSGSTYEQYF
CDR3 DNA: TGTGCCAGCAGTGTGTTCCCGACTAGCGGATCGACCTACGAGCAGTACTTC

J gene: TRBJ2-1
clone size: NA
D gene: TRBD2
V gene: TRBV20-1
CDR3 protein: CSALSGIEQFF
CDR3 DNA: TGCAGTGCACTAAGCGGGATTGAGCAGTTCTTC

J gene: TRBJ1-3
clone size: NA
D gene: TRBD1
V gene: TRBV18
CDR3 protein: CASSTSTGPSGNTIYF
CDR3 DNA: TGTGCCAGCTCAACTTCGACAGGGCCCTCTGGAAACACCATATATTTT

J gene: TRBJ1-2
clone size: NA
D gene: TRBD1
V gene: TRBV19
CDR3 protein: CASTYSHRGYYGYTF
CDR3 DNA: TGTGCCAGTACTTATTCCCACAGGGGTTACTATGGCTACACCTTC

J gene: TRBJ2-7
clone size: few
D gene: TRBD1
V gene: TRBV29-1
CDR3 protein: CSVESDRDYEQYF
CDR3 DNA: TGCAGCGTTGAAAGCGACAGGGACTACGAGCAGTACTTC

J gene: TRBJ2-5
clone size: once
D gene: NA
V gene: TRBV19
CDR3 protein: CASSLDRVGRTQYF
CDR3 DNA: TGTGCCAGTAGTCTTGACAGGGTCGGGAGGACCCAGTACTTC

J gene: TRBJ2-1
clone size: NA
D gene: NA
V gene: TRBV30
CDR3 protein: CAWSPGTGSSYNEQFF
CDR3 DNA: TGTGCCTGGAGTCCCGGGACGGGAAGCTCCTACAATGAGCAGTTCTTC

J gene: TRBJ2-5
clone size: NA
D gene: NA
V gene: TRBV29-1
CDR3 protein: CSVEGGEETQYF
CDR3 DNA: TGCAGCGTTGAAGGCGGCGAAGAGACCCAGTACTTC

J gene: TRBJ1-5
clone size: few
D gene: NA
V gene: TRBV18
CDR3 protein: CASSPGRNSNQPQHF
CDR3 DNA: TGTGCCAGCTCACCAGGCAGGAATAGCAATCAGCCCCAGCATTTT

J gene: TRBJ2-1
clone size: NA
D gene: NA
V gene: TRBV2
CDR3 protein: CASLAAPLFNEQFF
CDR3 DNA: TGTGCCAGCCTGGCGGCACCACTATTCAATGAGCAGTTCTTC

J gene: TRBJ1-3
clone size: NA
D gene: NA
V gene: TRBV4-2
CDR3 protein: CASSQVPGKNTIYF
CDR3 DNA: TGTGCCAGCAGCCAAGTCCCCGGGAAAAACACCATATATTTT

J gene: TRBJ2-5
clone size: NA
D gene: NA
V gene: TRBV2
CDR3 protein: CASSDPGTKQETQYF
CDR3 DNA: TGTGCCAGCAGTGACCCCGGGACAAAACAAGAGACCCAGTACTTC

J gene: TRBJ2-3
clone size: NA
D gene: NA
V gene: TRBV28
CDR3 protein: CASSPKGVEDTDTQYF
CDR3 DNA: TGTGCCAGCAGTCCCAAGGGCGTCGAGGACACAGATACGCAGTATTTT

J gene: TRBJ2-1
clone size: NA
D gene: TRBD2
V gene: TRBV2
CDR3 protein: CASRHTSGPYNEQFF
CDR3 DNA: TGTGCCAGCAGGCATACTAGCGGACCCTACAATGAGCAGTTCTTC

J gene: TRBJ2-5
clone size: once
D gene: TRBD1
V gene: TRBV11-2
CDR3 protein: CASSFGQGAQETQYF
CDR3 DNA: TGTGCCAGCAGCTTTGGACAGGGGGCTCAAGAGACCCAGTACTTC

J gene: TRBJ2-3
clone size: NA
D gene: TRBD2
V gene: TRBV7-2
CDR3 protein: CASSLGTSGDGDTQYF
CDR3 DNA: TGTGCCAGCAGCTTAGGGACTAGCGGGGATGGAGATACGCAGTATTTT

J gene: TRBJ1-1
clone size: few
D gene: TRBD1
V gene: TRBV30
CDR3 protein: CAWSRGSNTEAFF
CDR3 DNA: TGTGCCTGGAGCAGGGGGAGCAACACTGAAGCTTTCTTT

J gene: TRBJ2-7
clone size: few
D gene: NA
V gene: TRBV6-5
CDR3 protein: CASSRGGIASYEQYF
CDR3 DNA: TGTGCCAGCAGCAGGGGGGGAATCGCGTCCTACGAGCAGTACTTC

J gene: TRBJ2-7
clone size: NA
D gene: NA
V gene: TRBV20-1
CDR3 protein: CSARQGGEQYF
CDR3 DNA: TGCAGTGCTAGACAGGGGGGCGAGCAGTACTTC

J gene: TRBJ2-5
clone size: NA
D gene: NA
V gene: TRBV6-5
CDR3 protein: CASSYTPNWGETQYF
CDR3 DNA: TGTGCCAGCAGTTATACACCAAACTGGGGAGAGACCCAGTACTTC

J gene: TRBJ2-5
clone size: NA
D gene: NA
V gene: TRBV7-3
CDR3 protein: CASSLGVRETQYF
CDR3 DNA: TGTGCCAGCAGCTTGGGGGTCAGGGAGACCCAGTACTTC

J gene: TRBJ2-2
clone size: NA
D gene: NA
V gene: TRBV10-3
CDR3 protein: CATQSSEGGTNTGELFF
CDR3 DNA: TGTGCCACCCAGAGCAGTGAGGGCGGGACGAACACCGGGGAGCTGTTTTTT

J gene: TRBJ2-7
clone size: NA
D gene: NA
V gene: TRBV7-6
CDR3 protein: CASSLVPYNPEQYF
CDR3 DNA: TGTGCCAGCAGCTTAGTTCCCTATAATCCCGAGCAGTACTTC

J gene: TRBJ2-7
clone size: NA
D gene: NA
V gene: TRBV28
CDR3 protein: CASSLRIYLLTGGYEQYF
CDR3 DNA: TGTGCCAGCAGTTTACGCATTTACCTCCTGACAGGTGGCTACGAGCAGTACTTC

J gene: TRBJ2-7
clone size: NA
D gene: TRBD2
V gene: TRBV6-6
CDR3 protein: CASSYGLAGPYEQYF
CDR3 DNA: TGTGCCAGCAGTTATGGGCTAGCGGGACCCTACGAGCAGTACTTC

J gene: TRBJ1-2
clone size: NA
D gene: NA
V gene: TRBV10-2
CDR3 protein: CASSVYANYGYTF
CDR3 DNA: TGCGCCAGCAGTGTTTATGCTAACTATGGCTACACCTTC

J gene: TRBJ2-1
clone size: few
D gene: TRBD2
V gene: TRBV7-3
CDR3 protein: CASSFLAGPYNEQFF
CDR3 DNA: TGTGCCAGCAGCTTCCTAGCGGGACCATACAATGAGCAGTTCTTC

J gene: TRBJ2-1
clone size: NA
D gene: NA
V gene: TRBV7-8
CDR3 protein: CASTYGGGSYNEQFF
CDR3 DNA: TGTGCCAGCACCTATGGGGGTGGGTCCTACAATGAGCAGTTCTTC

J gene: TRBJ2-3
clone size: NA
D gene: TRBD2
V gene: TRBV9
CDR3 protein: CASSVGRTSFVTDTQYF
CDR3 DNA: TGTGCCAGCAGCGTGGGGAGGACTAGTTTCGTAACAGATACGCAGTATTTT

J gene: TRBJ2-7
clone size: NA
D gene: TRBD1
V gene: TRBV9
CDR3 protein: CASSVGTGGHYEQYF
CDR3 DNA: TGTGCCAGCAGCGTCGGGACAGGGGGACACTACGAGCAGTACTTC

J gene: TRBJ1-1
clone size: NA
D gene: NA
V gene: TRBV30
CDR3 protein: CAWSPTESEAFF
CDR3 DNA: TGTGCCTGGAGTCCTACAGAGTCTGAAGCTTTCTTT

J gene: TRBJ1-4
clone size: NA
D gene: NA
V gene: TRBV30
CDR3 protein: CAWSIAKSPSGIGKLFF
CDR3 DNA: TGTGCCTGGAGTATCGCCAAATCGCCGTCGGGAATCGGGAAACTGTTTTTT

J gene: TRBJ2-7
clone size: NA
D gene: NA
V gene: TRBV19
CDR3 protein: CATSWLGKSYEQYF
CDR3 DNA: TGTGCCACTAGTTGGTTGGGCAAATCCTACGAGCAGTACTTC

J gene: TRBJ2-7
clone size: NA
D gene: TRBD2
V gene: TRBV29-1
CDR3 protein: CSGGTSGYEQYF
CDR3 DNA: TGCAGCGGCGGGACTAGCGGCTACGAGCAGTACTTC

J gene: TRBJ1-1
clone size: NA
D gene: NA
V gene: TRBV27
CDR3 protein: CASSLQGGTEAFF
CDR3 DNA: TGTGCCAGCAGTTTACAGGGAGGGACTGAAGCTTTCTTT

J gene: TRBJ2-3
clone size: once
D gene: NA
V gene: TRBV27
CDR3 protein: CASSTPTGLDTQYF
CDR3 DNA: TGTGCCAGCAGTACGCCCACTGGACTAGATACGCAGTATTTT

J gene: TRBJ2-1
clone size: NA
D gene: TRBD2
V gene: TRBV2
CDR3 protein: CASSPQPGLAHNEQFF
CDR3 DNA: TGTGCCAGCAGCCCACAACCGGGACTAGCCCACAATGAGCAGTTCTTC

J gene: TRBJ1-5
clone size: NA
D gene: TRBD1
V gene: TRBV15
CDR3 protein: CATSRDLGQNQPQHF
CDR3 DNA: TGTGCCACCAGCAGAGACCTGGGACAGAATCAGCCCCAGCATTTT

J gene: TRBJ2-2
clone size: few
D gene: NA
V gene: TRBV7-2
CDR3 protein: CASSLGRGEGTGELFF
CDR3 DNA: TGTGCCAGCAGCTTAGGCCGGGGTGAGGGAACCGGGGAGCTGTTTTTT

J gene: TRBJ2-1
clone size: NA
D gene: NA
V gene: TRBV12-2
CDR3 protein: CASRNPPNEQFF
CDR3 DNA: TGTGCAAGTCGAAACCCCCCAAATGAGCAGTTCTTC

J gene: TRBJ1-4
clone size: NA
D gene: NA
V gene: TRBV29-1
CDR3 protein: CSVATANEKLFF
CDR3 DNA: TGCAGCGTTGCAACCGCTAATGAAAAACTGTTTTTT

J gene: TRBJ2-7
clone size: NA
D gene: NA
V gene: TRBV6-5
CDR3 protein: CASSDSLEQYF
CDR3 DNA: TGTGCCAGCAGTGACTCTCTCGAGCAGTACTTC

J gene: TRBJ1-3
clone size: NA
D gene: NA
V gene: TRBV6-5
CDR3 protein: CASSPYAGNTIYF
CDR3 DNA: TGTGCCAGCAGCCCATACGCGGGAAACACCATATATTTT

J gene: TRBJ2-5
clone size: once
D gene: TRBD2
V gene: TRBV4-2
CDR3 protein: CASSPYVRGFGLAGEETQYF
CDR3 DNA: TGTGCCAGCAGCCCGTATGTCCGGGGGTTCGGACTAGCGGGAGAAGAGACCCAGTACTTC

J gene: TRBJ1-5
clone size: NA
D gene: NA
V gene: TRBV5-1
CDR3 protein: CASSFGANQPQHF
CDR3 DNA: TGCGCCAGCAGCTTCGGCGCAAATCAGCCCCAGCATTTT